The 21 T cell receptor beta chains below were found in one sample sequenced in a study of Graves' ophthalmopathy and Graves' hyperthyroidism. Using RNA transcripts, the TCR beta CDR3 regions were amplified. HTBI primers were used in a first-round RT-PCR, which preceded a second-round multiplex PCR. TCRdb ran MiXCR on the multiplex PCR reads and lists one entry per CDR3 protein. Of hundreds of thousands of distinct CDR3 sequences listed, 40% were seen once; the top ten hold approximately 46%. The specimen sequenced was peripheral blood. The receptors derive from an adult man with Graves' ophthalmopathy.

This clonotype was seen at least ten times. This chain connects TRBV6-5 to TRBJ1-6, with 9 bases lining up with TRBD1. CDR3 length: 14 amino acids. Germline V gene data show CDR1 as MNHEY and CDR2 as SVGAGI. Trimming took 2 bases from V and 7 from J; bases not matched to a gene: 0. The CDR3: CASSYGQGNSPLHF. As DNA, the CDR3 is TGTGCCAGCAGTTACGGACAGGGGAATTCACCCCTCCACTTT.

As regards this clonotype: The junction departs from the called germline gene at one end, perhaps through a read error. CDR3 DNA sequence: TGCGCGGGACTAGCGGGAGATATCACCGGGCAGTACTTC. This gives the protein CAGLAGDITGQYF. V usage is TRBV7-9 and J usage is TRBJ2-7; TRBD2 matches at 14 bases. There are 13 residues in the CDR3. Germline CDR1 SEHNR, CDR2 FQNEAQ (reference sequence). Using reference TRBV7-9 and TRBJ2-7 for the parts outside the CDR3, the full variable domain is DTGVSQNPRHKITKRGQNVTFRCDPISEHNRLYWYRQTLGQGPEFLTYFQNEAQLEKSRLLSDRFSAERPKGSFSTLEIQRTEQGDSAMYLCAGLAGDITGQYFGPGTRLTVT.

In its sample, this clonotype was seen many times. V and J are TRBV13 and TRBJ2-5; a weak D match, TRBD1 (6 bases). Trimming cost V 5 bases and J 5 bases, with 18 bases left between them. Germline CDR1 and CDR2: PRHDT and FYEKMQ (reference sequence). This CDR3 region has 15 residues. CDR3: CASSPRGTGTETQYF. The CDR3 region has the DNA TGTGCCAGCAGCCCGAGGGGAACAGGGACCGAGACCCAGTACTTC.

This chain links TRBV29-1 with TRBJ1-4, with D possibly being TRBD1 (5 bases). V lost 5 bases and J lost 8, with 12 bases in between. Germline assignment: CDR1 SQVTM and CDR2 ANQGSEA. This CDR3 comprises 12 residues. The CDR3 loop is CSVQDPGEKLFF. The CDR3 DNA reads as TGCAGCGTTCAGGACCCAGGGGAAAAACTGTTTTTT.

The chain uses TRBV7-2 and TRBJ2-7, with D perhaps TRBD1 (6 bases). Trimming removed 2 bases at V and 2 bases at J, with 13 bases between. CDR1 is SGHTA, CDR2 FQGNSA, per germline. The CDR3 totals 15 residues. CDR3 amino acids: CASSLTGSLTYEQYF. The CDR3 DNA is TGTGCCAGCAGCTTAACAGGGAGTCTCACCTACGAGCAGTACTTC.

Regarding this clonotype: This may arise from a read error, as a much more abundant clone is one base away. The chain is built from TRBV24-1 and TRBJ1-5; the D gene is possibly TRBD1 (6 bases). The CDR3 spans 18 residues. Germline V gene sequence: CDR1 KGHDR, CDR2 SFDVKD. The CDR3 is CVTSDSGIGRGDNQPQHF. CDR3 sequence (DNA): TGTGTCACCAGTGATTCGGGAATAGGCAGGGGAGACAATCAGCCCCAGCATTTT.

At least ten counts were recorded for this clonotype. This rearrangement joins TRBV7-9 to TRBJ2-7, with D uncertain. Trimming left V 5 bases short and J 1 base short, with 9 bases between. CDR1 is SEHNR and CDR2 is FQNEAQ in the germline V gene (reference sequence). The CDR3 length is 13 residues. The CDR3: CASSLDESYEQYF. The CDR3 bases are TGTGCCAGCAGCCTTGACGAGTCCTACGAGCAGTACTTC. Using reference TRBV7-9 and TRBJ2-7 for the parts outside the CDR3, the full variable domain is DTGVSQNPRHKITKRGQNVTFRCDPISEHNRLYWYRQTLGQGPEFLTYFQNEAQLEKSRLLSDRFSAERPKGSFSTLEIQRTEQGDSAMYLCASSLDESYEQYFGPGTRLTVT.

The chain is built from TRBV11-2 and TRBJ1-1; possibly TRBD1 for D (6 bases). The germline V gene has CDR1 SGHAT and CDR2 FQNNGV. The ends were cut back, 8 bases at V and 1 base at J, with 17 bases in the middle. The CDR3 is 15 residues long. In DNA, the CDR3 is TGTGCCAGCTCAAAGCGAGGGGGGGCGAACACTGAAGCTTTCTTT. As protein: CASSKRGGANTEAFF.

This clonotype was detected a few times. The rearrangement links TRBV7-2 to TRBJ1-1; TRBD1 aligns across 9 bases. V dropped 5 bases and J dropped 2; count of bases not matched to a gene: 6. Germline V gene data show CDR1 as SGHTA and CDR2 as FQGNSA. The length of the CDR3 is 15 residues. CDR3 DNA: TGTGCCAGCAGCCTACAGGGGGCGGCCAACACTGAAGCTTTCTTT. Encoded protein: CASSLQGAANTEAFF.

This clonotype showed up many times. The junction differs from germline at one of its ends, possibly a read error. V is TRBV7-7 and J is TRBJ2-7; D remains unclear. Per the germline V gene, CDR1 is SSHAT and CDR2 is FNYEAQ (reference sequence). The CDR3 spans 17 residues. Written as DNA, the CDR3 is TGTGCTAGCAGCCCCGCCTCGAGTTACACCACCTCCTACGAGCAGTACTTC. Residues: CASSPASSYTTSYEQYF.

The chain joins TRBV19 to TRBJ1-5, with 9 bases fitting TRBD1. The V gene end was trimmed by 8 bases and the J gene end by 6 bases; junction bases not matched to a gene: 8. Germline V gene data show CDR1 as LNHDA and CDR2 as SQIVND (reference sequence). The CDR3 has 14 residues. CDR3 residues: CASGKRDRAQPQHF. CDR3 bases: TGTGCCAGTGGTAAAAGGGACAGGGCTCAGCCCCAGCATTTT.

This clonotype came up a few times. CDR3 sequence: CASSLRQGAREQYF. CDR3 in DNA: TGTGCCAGCAGCTTAAGACAGGGGGCGCGGGAGCAGTACTTC. J is TRBJ2-7 and V is TRBV9; 10 bases map to TRBD1. The CDR3 is 14 amino acids. Germline CDR1 is SGDLS and CDR2 is YYNGEE. With V trimmed by 4 bases and J by 7 bases, 8 bases remained unmatched.

CDR3 protein: CSGQRQETQYF. CDR3 sequence (DNA): TGCAGCGGACAGAGACAAGAGACCCAGTACTTC. V usage is TRBV29-1 and J usage is TRBJ2-5, with D perhaps matching TRBD1 (5 bases). The CDR3 runs 11 residues. Germline loops: CDR1 SQVTM, CDR2 ANQGSEA. Deletions cut 7 bases from V and 2 bases from J, with 8 bases between.

CDR3 coding DNA: TGCAGCTTGGAGGCCAGGGGAGAGACCCAGTACTTC. Translation: CSLEARGETQYF. This chain uses TRBV29-1 with TRBJ2-5, with TRBD1 as a possible D gene (6 bases). Germline V gene data show CDR1 as SQVTM and CDR2 as ANQGSEA. The CDR3 length is 12 residues. Trimming stripped 8 bases from V and 4 bases from J, with 14 bases between.

Regarding this clonotype: Given a much more abundant clone one base away, this may be a read error. The chain employs TRBV29-1 and TRBJ1-5; weak D call: TRBD1 (6 bases). The CDR3 consists of 15 residues. The germline V gene encodes CDR1 SQVTM and CDR2 ANQGSEA. Trimming removed 0 bases from V and 4 bases from J, with 13 bases in between. CDR3 DNA sequence: TGCAGCGTTGAAGAGAGTGGGGGCCTTAATCAGCCCCAGCATTTT. Amino acid sequence: CSVEESGGLNQPQHF.

The chain links TRBV5-1 to TRBJ2-5; TRBD1 agrees at 9 bases. CDR1 is SGHRS, CDR2 YFSETQ, per germline. The CDR3 loop spans 15 amino acids. Trimming removed 4 bases from V and 2 bases from J; junction bases left unmatched: 6. The CDR3 reads CASSVPGTGQETQYF. The CDR3, as DNA: TGCGCCAGCAGCGTACCCGGGACAGGGCAAGAGACCCAGTACTTC.

This chain uses TRBV7-9 with TRBJ1-5, with D possibly matching TRBD1 (5 bases). The CDR3 has 12 amino acids. V lost 6 bases, J lost 11 bases, and 14 bases lay in between. From germline, CDR1 is SEHNR and CDR2 FQNEAQ (reference sequence). In nucleotides, the CDR3 is TGTGCCAGCAGTCGTAGCGGCAGGGCCCAGCATTTT. As protein: CASSRSGRAQHF.

About this clonotype itself: At one of its ends the junction is not consistent with the germline gene, which may arise from a read error. V gene TRBV10-2 combines with J gene TRBJ2-5, with D possibly matching TRBD2 (6 bases). Germline V gives CDR1 WSHSY, CDR2 SAAADI. The CDR3 runs 15 residues. CDR3 region: CASSQPGLPPDTQYF. The CDR3, as DNA: TGTGCCAGCAGCCAACCGGGACTCCCACCAGATACGCAGTACTTC.

The rearrangement joins TRBV5-5 to TRBJ2-5; 14 nucleotides agree with TRBD2. CDR1 is SGHKS, CDR2 YYEKEE, per germline (reference sequence). J lost 5 bases, V lost 4 bases, and 10 bases had no gene match. CDR3 length: 17 amino acids. DNA of the CDR3: TGTGCCAGCAGCCAAGCGACTAGCGGGGGGGCCAGGGAGACCCAGTACTTC. Its translation: CASSQATSGGARETQYF.

The chain combines TRBV30 with TRBJ1-1; D is undetermined. V was cut by 4 bases and J by 2 bases, with 11 bases left in between. The germline V gene has CDR1 GTSNPN and CDR2 SVGIG (reference sequence). The CDR3 extends over 13 amino acids. CDR3 DNA: TGTGCCTGGACTCTCGGAACTAACACTGAAGCTTTCTTT. It codes for CAWTLGTNTEAFF.

A single count supports this clonotype. Relative to the germline gene, one junction end is altered; a read error may explain this. The V and J genes are TRBV4-3 and TRBJ1-6; 10 nucleotides line up with TRBD1. CDR1 and CDR2 from the germline V gene are LGHNA and YSLEER. This CDR3 comprises 16 residues. The CDR3 sequence: CASGQDTGQGYSPLHF. DNA for the CDR3: TGCGCCAGCGGCCAAGACACGGGACAGGGGTATTCACCCCTCCACTTT.